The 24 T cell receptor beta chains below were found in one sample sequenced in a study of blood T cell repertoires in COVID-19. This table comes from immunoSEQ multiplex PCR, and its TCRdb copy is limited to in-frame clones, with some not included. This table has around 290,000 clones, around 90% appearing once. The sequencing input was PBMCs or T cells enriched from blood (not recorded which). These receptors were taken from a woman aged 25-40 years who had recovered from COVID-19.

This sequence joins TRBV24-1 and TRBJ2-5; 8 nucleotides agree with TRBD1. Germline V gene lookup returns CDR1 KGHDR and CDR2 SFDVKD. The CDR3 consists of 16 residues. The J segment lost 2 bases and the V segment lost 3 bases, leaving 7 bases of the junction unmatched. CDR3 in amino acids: CATSDTGQGLQETQYF. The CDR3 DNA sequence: TGTGCCACCAGTGATACCGGACAGGGCCTTCAAGAGACCCAGTACTTC.

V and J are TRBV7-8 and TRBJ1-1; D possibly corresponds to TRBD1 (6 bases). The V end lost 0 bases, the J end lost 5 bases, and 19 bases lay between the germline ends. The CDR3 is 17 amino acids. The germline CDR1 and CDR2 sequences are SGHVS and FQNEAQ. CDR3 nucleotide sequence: TGTGCCAGCAGCTTAGCGGGTGGGGGCGCAAGTCGGACTGAAGCTTTCTTT. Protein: CASSLAGGGASRTEAFF.

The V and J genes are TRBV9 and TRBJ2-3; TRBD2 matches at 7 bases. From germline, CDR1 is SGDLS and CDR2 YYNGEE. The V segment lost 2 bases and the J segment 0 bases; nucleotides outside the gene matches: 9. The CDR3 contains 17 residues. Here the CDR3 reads CASSVLAASSSTDTQYF. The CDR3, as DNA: TGTGCCAGCAGCGTTCTAGCGGCAAGCTCAAGCACAGATACGCAGTATTTT. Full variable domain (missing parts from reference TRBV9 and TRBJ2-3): DSGVTQTPKHLITATGQRVTLRCSPRSGDLSVYWYQQSLDQGLQFLIQYYNGEERAKGNILERFSAQQFPDLHSELNLSSLELGDSALYFCASSVLAASSSTDTQYFGPGTRLTVL.

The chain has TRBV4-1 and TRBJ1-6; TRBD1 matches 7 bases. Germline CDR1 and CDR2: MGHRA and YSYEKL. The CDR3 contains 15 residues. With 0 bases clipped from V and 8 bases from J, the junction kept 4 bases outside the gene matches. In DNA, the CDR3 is TGCGCCAGCAGCCAAGATGAGGGGGCTTATTCACCCCTCCACTTT. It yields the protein CASSQDEGAYSPLHF.

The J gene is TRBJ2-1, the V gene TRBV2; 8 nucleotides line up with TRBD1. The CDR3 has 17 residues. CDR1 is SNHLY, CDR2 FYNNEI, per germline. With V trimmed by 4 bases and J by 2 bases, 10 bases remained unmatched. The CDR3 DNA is TGTGCCAGCAGTGGACGTAGAGGACAGGGAGCCTACAATGAGCAGTTCTTC. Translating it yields CASSGRRGQGAYNEQFF.

CDR3 nucleotide sequence: TGTGCCACCAGCAGTTTAGGGGTCACTAACTACTACGAGCAGTACTTC. Translated, it gives CATSSLGVTNYYEQYF. The chain recombines TRBV15 with TRBJ2-7; tentatively, D is TRBD1 (5 bases). The V gene lost 3 bases and the J gene lost 3 bases, with 18 bases spanning the gap. The CDR3 sequence is 16 residues long. The germline gives CDR1 LNHNV, CDR2 YYDKDF (reference sequence).

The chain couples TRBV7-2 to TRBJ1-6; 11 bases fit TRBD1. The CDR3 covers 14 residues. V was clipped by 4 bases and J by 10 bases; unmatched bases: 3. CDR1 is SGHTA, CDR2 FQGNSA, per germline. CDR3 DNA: TGTGCCAGCAGCTCGGACAGGGGGCAATCACCCCTCCACTTT. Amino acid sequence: CASSSDRGQSPLHF.

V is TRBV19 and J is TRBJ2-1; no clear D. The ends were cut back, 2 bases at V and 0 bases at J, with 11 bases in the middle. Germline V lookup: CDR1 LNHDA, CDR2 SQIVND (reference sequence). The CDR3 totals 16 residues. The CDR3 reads CASSIQLVSSYNEQFF. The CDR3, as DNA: TGTGCCAGTAGTATACAACTCGTGAGCTCCTACAATGAGCAGTTCTTC.

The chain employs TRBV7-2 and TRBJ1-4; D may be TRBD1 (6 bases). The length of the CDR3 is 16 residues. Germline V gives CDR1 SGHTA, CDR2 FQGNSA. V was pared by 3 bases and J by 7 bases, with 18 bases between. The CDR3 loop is CASSLGVGRGIEKLFF. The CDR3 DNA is TGTGCCAGCAGCTTGGGGGTTGGGAGGGGGATTGAAAAACTGTTTTTT.

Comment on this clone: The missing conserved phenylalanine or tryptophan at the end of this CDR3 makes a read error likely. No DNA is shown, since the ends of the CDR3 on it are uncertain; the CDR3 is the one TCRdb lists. CDR3 region: CASSSIAGVGV. The rearrangement links TRBV11-2 to TRBJ1-3. Germline-derived CDR1 and CDR2 are SGHAT and FQNNGV. Termini included, the CDR3 measures 11 amino acids.

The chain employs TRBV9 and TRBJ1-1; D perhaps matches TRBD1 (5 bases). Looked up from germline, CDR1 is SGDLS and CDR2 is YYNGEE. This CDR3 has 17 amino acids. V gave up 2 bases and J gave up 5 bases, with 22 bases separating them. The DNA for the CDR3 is TGTGCCAGCAGCGTTGCGGCAGATTCCCCGGGGGGGACTGAAGCTTTCTTT. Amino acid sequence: CASSVAADSPGGTEAFF.

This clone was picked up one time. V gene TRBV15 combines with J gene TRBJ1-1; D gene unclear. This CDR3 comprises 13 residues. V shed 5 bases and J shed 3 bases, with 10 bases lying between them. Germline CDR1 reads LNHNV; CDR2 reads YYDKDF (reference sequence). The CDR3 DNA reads TGTGCCACCAGCTACGAGAGGCACACTGAAGCTTTCTTT. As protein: CATSYERHTEAFF. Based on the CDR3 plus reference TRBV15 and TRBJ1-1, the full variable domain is DAMVIQNPRYQVTQFGKPVTLSCSQTLNHNVMYWYQQKSSQAPKLLFHYYDKDFNNEADTPDNFQSRRPNTSFCFLDIRSPGLGDTAMYLCATSYERHTEAFFGQGTRLTVV.

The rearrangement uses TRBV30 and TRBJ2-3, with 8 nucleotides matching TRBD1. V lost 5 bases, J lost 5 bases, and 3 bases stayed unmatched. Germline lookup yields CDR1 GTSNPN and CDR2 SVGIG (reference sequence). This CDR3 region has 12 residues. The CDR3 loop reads CAWATGEDTQYF. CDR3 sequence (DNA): TGTGCCTGGGCGACAGGGGAAGATACGCAGTATTTT.

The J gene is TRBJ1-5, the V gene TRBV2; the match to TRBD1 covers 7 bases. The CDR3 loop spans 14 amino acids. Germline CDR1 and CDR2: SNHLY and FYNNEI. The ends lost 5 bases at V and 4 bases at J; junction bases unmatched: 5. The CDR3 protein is CASSRQGTNQPQHF. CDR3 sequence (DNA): TGTGCCAGCAGTCGACAGGGTACAAATCAGCCCCAGCATTTT.

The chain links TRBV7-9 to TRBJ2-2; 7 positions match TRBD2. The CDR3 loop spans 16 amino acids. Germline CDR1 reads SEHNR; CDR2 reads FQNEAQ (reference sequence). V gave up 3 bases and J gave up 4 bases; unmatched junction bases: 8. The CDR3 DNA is TGTGCCAGCAGCTTGCGGCCACTAGCGCCCACCGGGGAGCTGTTTTTT. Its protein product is CASSLRPLAPTGELFF. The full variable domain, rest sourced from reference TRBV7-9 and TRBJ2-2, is DTGVSQNPRHKITKRGQNVTFRCDPISEHNRLYWYRQTLGQGPEFLTYFQNEAQLEKSRLLSDRFSAERPKGSFSTLEIQRTEQGDSAMYLCASSLRPLAPTGELFFGEGSRLTVL.

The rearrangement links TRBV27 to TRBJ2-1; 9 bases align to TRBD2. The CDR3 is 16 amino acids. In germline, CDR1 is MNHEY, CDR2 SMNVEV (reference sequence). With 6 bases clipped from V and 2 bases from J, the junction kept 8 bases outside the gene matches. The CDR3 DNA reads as TGTGCCAGCAGCAATATAGCGGGGGCCCCCTACAATGAGCAGTTCTTC. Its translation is CASSNIAGAPYNEQFF.

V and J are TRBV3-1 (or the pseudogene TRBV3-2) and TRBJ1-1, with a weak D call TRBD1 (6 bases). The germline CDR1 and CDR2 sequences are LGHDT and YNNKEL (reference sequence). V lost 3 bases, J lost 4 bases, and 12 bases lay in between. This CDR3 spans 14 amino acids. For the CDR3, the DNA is TGTGCCAGCAGCCAGGCAGGGGTGAGCACTGAAGCTTTCTTT. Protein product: CASSQAGVSTEAFF.

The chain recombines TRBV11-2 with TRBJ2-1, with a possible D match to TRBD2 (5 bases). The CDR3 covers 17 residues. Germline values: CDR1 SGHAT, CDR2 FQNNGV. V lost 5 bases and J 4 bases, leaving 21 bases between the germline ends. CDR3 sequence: CASSREIVARLYNEQFF. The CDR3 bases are TGTGCCAGCAGCCGAGAAATCGTAGCGAGACTTTACAATGAGCAGTTCTTC.

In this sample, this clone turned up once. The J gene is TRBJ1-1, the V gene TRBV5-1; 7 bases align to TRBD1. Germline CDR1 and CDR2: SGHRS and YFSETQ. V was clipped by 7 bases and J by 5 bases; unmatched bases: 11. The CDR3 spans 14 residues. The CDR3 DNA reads TGCGCCAGCCGAACAGGGGCGACGGGGACTGAAGCTTTCTTT. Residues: CASRTGATGTEAFF.

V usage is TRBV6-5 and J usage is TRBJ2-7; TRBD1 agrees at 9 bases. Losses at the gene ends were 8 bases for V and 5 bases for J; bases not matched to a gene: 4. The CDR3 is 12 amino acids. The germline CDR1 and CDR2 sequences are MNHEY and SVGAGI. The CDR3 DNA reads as TGTGCCAGCGGGACAGGGAAACACGAGCAGTACTTC. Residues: CASGTGKHEQYF.

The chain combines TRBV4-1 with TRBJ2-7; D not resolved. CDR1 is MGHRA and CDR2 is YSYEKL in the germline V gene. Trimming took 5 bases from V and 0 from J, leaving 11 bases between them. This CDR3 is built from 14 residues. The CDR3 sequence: CASSIRSPSYEQYF. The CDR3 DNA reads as TGCGCCAGCAGCATCCGGAGTCCCTCCTACGAGCAGTACTTC.

The CDR3, as DNA: TGTGCCAGCAGAGCGGGAGAAGAAAAACTGTTTTTT. Protein sequence: CASRAGEEKLFF. The chain is built from TRBV6-5 and TRBJ1-4; D call uncertain. Germline assignment: CDR1 MNHEY and CDR2 SVGAGI. With 6 bases removed from V and 8 bases from J, the gap between germline ends came to 10 bases. CDR3 length equals 12 residues.

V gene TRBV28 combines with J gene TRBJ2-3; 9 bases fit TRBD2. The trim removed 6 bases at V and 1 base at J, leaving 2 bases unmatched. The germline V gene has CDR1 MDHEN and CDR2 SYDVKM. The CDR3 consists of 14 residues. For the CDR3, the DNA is TGTGCCAGCAGGGGGACTAGCCGCACAGATACGCAGTATTTT. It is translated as CASRGTSRTDTQYF.

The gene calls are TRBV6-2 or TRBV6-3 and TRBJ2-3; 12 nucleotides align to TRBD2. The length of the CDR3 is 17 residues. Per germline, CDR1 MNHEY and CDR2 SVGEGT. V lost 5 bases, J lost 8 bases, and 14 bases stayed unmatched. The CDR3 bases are TGTGCCAGCAGTCACCCTCAACTAGCGGGAGGTTTTGTTACGCAGTATTTT. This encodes CASSHPQLAGGFVTQYF.